This T cell receptor beta chain emerged from a study of blood T cell repertoires in COVID-19. In the study overall: Sample material is recorded as cDNA or gDNA derived from T cells, B-cell-depleted T cells, or PBMCs.

Original data processing: The authors estimated nucleated cell counts from reference gene primer amplification. Sequencing used immunoSEQ multiplex PCR; TCRdb keeps in-frame clones, though not all of them. V, J and clone size derive from that table, while D and trimming were established from the DNA sequence. Of about 180,000 clones listed, about 83% are singletons. The CDR3 totals 15 residues. Germline lookup yields CDR1 LNHDA and CDR2 SQIVND (reference sequence). Trimming removed 0 bases at V and 9 bases at J, with 14 bases between. This clone was observed once. This sequence was found in a woman aged 25 to 39 who had recovered from COVID-19. The sample was PBMCs or T cells enriched from blood (not recorded which). The chain carries TRBV19 and TRBJ1-4; possibly TRBD1 for D (6 bases). The DNA of the CDR3 is TGTGCCAGTAGTATAGATCTACAGGGTTCTAAAAAACTGTTTTTT. Translated: CASSIDLQGSKKLFF.